This record looks at one TCR beta chain sequence and its context. It lacks a known antigen. The record has no base qualities; no much larger clone is one base away. Library preparation used the immunoSEQ multiplex PCR assay. The clones in this table, taken by TCRdb from immuneACCESS, are in-frame only. Not every clone is retained; where verified, under half of the shortfall comes from an unresolved V gene, and the cause of the rest is unknown. In this sample the table shows about 77,000 clones, about nine tenths of which occur a single time. Together, the top ten hold less than 2.5% of the sample. The entry originates in a study of T cell changes during pregnancy in multiple sclerosis (dated by TCRdb to the late 2010s). Turning to the overall study: In women with multiple sclerosis, the researchers looked at how the T cell repertoire shifted as pregnancy progressed.

From the germline V gene, CDR1 is SNHLY and CDR2 is FYNNEI. V is reduced by 2 bases and J by 1 base, leaving a spacing of 7 bases between them. The cysteine opens and the phenylalanine closes a CDR3 of 14 amino acids. Of all the DNA, just the CDR3 is kept, 42 bases in frame from base 1. This TCR derives from a female donor with multiple sclerosis, enrolled in a pregnancy study. Here the chain combines TRBV2 and TRBJ2-3; no D gene can be assigned with confidence. Specimen: peripheral blood, collected before pregnancy. For the CDR3, the sequence is CASSELLGTDTQYF. The base sequence is TGTGCCAGCAGTGAACTTCTCGGCACAGATACGCAGTATTTT.